These 7 T cell receptor beta chains came from one sample sequenced in a study of CD8 T cells in Susac syndrome. With random hexamers, roughly 0.45 to 1 ug RNA was reverse transcribed. Each CDR3 protein gets one entry after TCRdb re-called the immunoSEQ multiplex PCR reads with MiXCR. The profile shows roughly 76,000 distinct CDR3 sequences, approximately 93% of them singletons. The sequencing input was CD8+ T cells from PBMCs. Receptors were obtained from a human donor with Susac syndrome.

This chain links TRBV11-2 with TRBJ2-3; maybe TRBD2 (6 bases). CDR3 length: 15 residues. The V and J ends lost 1 base and 4 bases respectively, with 12 bases between them. Germline lookup yields CDR1 SGHAT and CDR2 FQNNGV. The CDR3 region has the DNA TGTGCCAGCAGCTTAGGCGCGACTAGGGCAGATACGCAGTATTTT. Its translation is CASSLGATRADTQYF. Using reference TRBV11-2 and TRBJ2-3 for the parts outside the CDR3, the full variable domain is EAGVAQSPRYKIIEKRQSVAFWCNPISGHATLYWYQQILGQGPKLLIQFQNNGVVDDSQLPKDRFSAERLKGVDSTLKIQPAKLEDSAVYLCASSLGATRADTQYFGPGTRLTVL.

The chain uses TRBV7-2 and TRBJ1-4, with D hard to call. With 2 bases removed from V and 8 bases from J, the gap between germline ends came to 9 bases. Germline lookup yields CDR1 SGHTA and CDR2 FQGNSA. CDR3 size: 13 residues. This CDR3 reads CASSLSQGEKLFF. CDR3 sequence (DNA): TGTGCCAGCAGCTTATCCCAAGGGGAAAAACTGTTTTTT.

The genes are TRBV5-4 and TRBJ2-5; TRBD1 might be the D (6 bases). Germline V gene data show CDR1 as SGHNT and CDR2 as YYREEE (reference sequence). V was cut by 0 bases and J by 4 bases, with 10 bases left in between. This CDR3 is built from 14 residues. The chain's CDR3 is CASSLEQGAETQYF. The CDR3 nucleotides are TGTGCCAGCAGCTTGGAACAGGGAGCAGAGACCCAGTACTTC. Variable domain in full (rest from reference TRBV5-4 and TRBJ2-5): ETGVTQSPTHLIKTRGQQVTLRCSSQSGHNTVSWYQQALGQGPQFIFQYYREEENGRGNFPPRFSGLQFPNYSSELNVNALELDDSALYLCASSLEQGAETQYFGPGTRLLVL.

The sample holds one count of this clonotype. The V call is TRBV27, the J call TRBJ1-4; D call uncertain. The CDR3 sequence is 14 residues long. In germline, CDR1 is MNHEY, CDR2 SMNVEV (reference sequence). Trimming took 1 base from V and 7 from J, leaving 10 bases between them. In DNA form, the CDR3 reads TGTGCCAGCAGTTTATTCCCCAACAGTGAAAAACTGTTTTTT. This translates into CASSLFPNSEKLFF.

The V call is TRBV6-6, the J call TRBJ1-1; D not certain. The ends were cut back, 0 bases at V and 1 base at J, with 12 bases in the middle. This CDR3 is built from 16 residues. Per the germline V gene, CDR1 is MNHNY and CDR2 is SVGAGI (reference sequence). CDR3: CASSYSVGMRNTEAFF. The CDR3 DNA follows: TGTGCCAGCAGTTACTCAGTAGGGATGAGGAACACTGAAGCTTTCTTT.

The chain has TRBV19 and TRBJ1-5; no firm D call. Trimming removed 5 bases at V and 0 bases at J, with 20 bases between. The germline gives CDR1 LNHDA, CDR2 SQIVND (reference sequence). The CDR3 contains 18 residues. Here the CDR3 reads CASSSPPMQVNSNQPQHF. The CDR3 DNA sequence: TGTGCCAGTAGTTCTCCCCCTATGCAGGTGAATAGCAATCAGCCCCAGCATTTT.

This clonotype was seen once. V usage is TRBV15 and J usage is TRBJ1-1; maybe TRBD1 (6 bases). CDR1 LNHNV and CDR2 YYDKDF come from the germline V gene (reference sequence). CDR3 size: 15 residues. V was trimmed by 0 bases and J by 4 bases, leaving 12 bases between them. CDR3 sequence (DNA): TGTGCCACCAGCAGAGAGGCGGGGGCGACCACTGAAGCTTTCTTT. Translation gives CATSREAGATTEAFF. The entire variable domain, with the rest obtained from reference TRBV15 and TRBJ1-1, is as follows: DAMVIQNPRYQVTQFGKPVTLSCSQTLNHNVMYWYQQKSSQAPKLLFHYYDKDFNNEADTPDNFQSRRPNTSFCFLDIRSPGLGDTAMYLCATSREAGATTEAFFGQGTRLTVV.